The sequence of this T cell receptor (beta chain) was determined in a study of radiotherapy plus CTLA-4 blockade in lung cancer. Worth noting for this clone: Its ends do not fully match the called genes, so a read error is possible.

Here immunoSEQ multiplex PCR was the method, and the copy in TCRdb shows in-frame clones only, minus some. The table lists fewer than 100,000 clones, 83% of them singletons. The CDR3 covers 14 residues. Germline CDR1 and CDR2: SGHTA and FQGNSA. The rearrangement links TRBV7-2 to TRBJ1-5, with a weak D call TRBD1 (6 bases). This sequence originates from a human donor with non-small cell lung cancer who had stable disease on radiotherapy plus ipilimumab. Sequenced here: peripheral blood, sampled from a patient treated with radiotherapy plus ipilimumab. The CDR3 DNA sequence: TGTGCCAGCAGCCCATGGGGGGGCAAGCAGCCCCAGCATTTT. It translates to CASSPWGGKQPQHF.